These 14 T cell receptor beta chains share one sample of origin, sequenced in a study of blood T cell repertoires in COVID-19. Assay used: immunoSEQ multiplex PCR; TCRdb lists only in-frame clones, some missing. This table has about 200,000 clones, 89% appearing once. The sample comprised PBMCs or T cells enriched from blood (not recorded which). These receptors originate from a woman aged 18-29 years who had recovered from COVID-19.

The chain is built from TRBV30 and TRBJ2-3, with TRBD1 matching 7 bases. The length of the CDR3 is 14 residues. The ends lost 5 bases at V and 0 bases at J; junction bases unmatched: 5. Germline V gene sequence: CDR1 GTSNPN, CDR2 SVGIG (reference sequence). CDR3 sequence (DNA): TGTGCCTGGGGGGACAGTATAAGCACAGATACGCAGTATTTT. As protein: CAWGDSISTDTQYF.

V gene TRBV3-1 (or the pseudogene TRBV3-2) combines with J gene TRBJ2-2; D unclear. V was pared by 2 bases and J by 10 bases, with 5 bases between. The germline gives CDR1 LGHDT, CDR2 YNNKEL (reference sequence). The length of the CDR3 is 11 residues. The CDR3 loop reads CASSQSQELFF. The CDR3, as DNA: TGTGCCAGCAGCCAATCCCAGGAGCTGTTTTTT.

J is TRBJ1-2 and V is TRBV7-9; a possible D gene is TRBD1 (5 bases). The germline V gene has CDR1 SEHNR and CDR2 FQNEAQ (reference sequence). The CDR3 consists of 15 residues. V lost 5 bases and J lost 4, with 17 bases in between. CDR3 nucleotides: TGTGCCAGCAGCCCAGGCGACAGCCCCGGCTATGGCTACACCTTC. The encoded protein is CASSPGDSPGYGYTF.

This clone was picked up one time. The chain carries TRBV28 and TRBJ1-6; the D gene is possibly TRBD1 (6 bases). Trimming cost V 6 bases and J 5 bases, with 23 bases left between them. CDR1 is MDHEN and CDR2 is SYDVKM in the germline V gene. This CDR3 is built from 18 residues. The CDR3 region is CASSQQGEWGHDNSPLHF. The CDR3 DNA sequence: TGTGCCAGCAGCCAACAAGGAGAGTGGGGACATGATAATTCACCCCTCCACTTT.

This chain connects TRBV20-1 to TRBJ2-7; D gene ambiguous. Germline values: CDR1 DFQATT, CDR2 SNEGSKA (reference sequence). The CDR3 is 11 amino acids. Trimming cost V 3 bases and J 4 bases, with 7 bases left between them. DNA of the CDR3: TGCAGTGCTAGTCTAGGATACGAGCAGTACTTC. It is translated as CSASLGYEQYF.

The V and J genes are TRBV28 and TRBJ1-2, with TRBD1 matching over 9 bases. Germline trimming cut 6 bases from V and 4 bases from J; bases unmatched to any gene: 6. The CDR3 is 14 residues long. From germline, CDR1 is MDHEN and CDR2 SYDVKM. The CDR3 region has the DNA TGTGCCAGCAGCGCCGGGACAGGGACCTATGGCTACACCTTC. This gives the protein CASSAGTGTYGYTF.

The chain uses TRBV15 and TRBJ1-6; D is possibly TRBD1 (5 bases). V shed 1 base and J shed 10 bases, with 11 bases lying between them. CDR3 length: 14 residues. Germline V lookup: CDR1 LNHNV, CDR2 YYDKDF (reference sequence). CDR3 nucleotide sequence: TGTGCCACCAGCAGAGGGGGCTCTGGGTCACCCCTCCACTTT. This gives the protein CATSRGGSGSPLHF. Full variable domain (missing parts from reference TRBV15 and TRBJ1-6): DAMVIQNPRYQVTQFGKPVTLSCSQTLNHNVMYWYQQKSSQAPKLLFHYYDKDFNNEADTPDNFQSRRPNTSFCFLDIRSPGLGDTAMYLCATSRGGSGSPLHFGNGTRLTVT.

The genes are TRBV4-1 and TRBJ2-5; 7 bases are shared with TRBD1. The CDR3 has 14 residues. The V segment lost 9 bases and the J segment 6 bases; nucleotides outside the gene matches: 13. The germline V gene encodes CDR1 MGHRA and CDR2 YSYEKL. The CDR3 sequence: CASADDRARQTQYF. In DNA form, the CDR3 reads TGCGCCAGTGCAGATGACAGGGCTCGACAGACCCAGTACTTC.

Of note for this clone: Other DNA sequences in this sample translate to the same CDR3. J is TRBJ2-1 and V is TRBV7-9; 8 nucleotides match TRBD2. Germline assignment: CDR1 SEHNR and CDR2 FQNEAQ (reference sequence). Losses at the gene ends were 5 bases for V and 4 bases for J; bases not matched to a gene: 7. The CDR3 runs 15 residues. In DNA, the CDR3 is TGTGCCAGCAGCCTCGGGGGGGGAGCGTACAATGAGCAGTTCTTC. Protein: CASSLGGGAYNEQFF.

This chain joins TRBV6-5 and TRBJ2-7; D might be TRBD1 (6 bases). V was cut by 2 bases and J by 3 bases, with 11 bases left in between. Germline V gene lookup returns CDR1 MNHEY and CDR2 SVGAGI. This CDR3 contains 14 residues. The CDR3 DNA sequence: TGTGCCAGCAGTTACGGGGAAGGGGGCTACGAGCAGTACTTC. Translated: CASSYGEGGYEQYF.

The chain employs TRBV7-2 and TRBJ1-5; D is undetermined. V lost 3 bases and J lost 6, with 12 bases in between. Germline values: CDR1 SGHTA, CDR2 FQGNSA. This CDR3 is 14 amino acids long. The CDR3 bases are TGTGCCAGCAGCTTCGGCAGCCCGGGTCAGCCCCAGCATTTT. Protein: CASSFGSPGQPQHF.

The chain joins TRBV29-1 to TRBJ1-1, with 7 bases fitting TRBD1. V trimming: 2 bases; J trimming: 5 bases; junction bases outside the gene matches: 14. This CDR3 is built from 16 residues. The germline V gene has CDR1 SQVTM and CDR2 ANQGSEA. The CDR3, as DNA: TGCAGCGTTGAACCCCGCAAGGGGGCCCGAGAAACTGAAGCTTTCTTT. It is translated as CSVEPRKGARETEAFF. Full variable domain (outside the CDR3, taken from reference TRBV29-1 and TRBJ1-1): SAVISQKPSRDICQRGTSLTIQCQVDSQVTMMFWYRQQPGQSLTLIATANQGSEATYESGFVIDKFPISRPNLTFSTLTVSNMSPEDSSIYLCSVEPRKGARETEAFFGQGTRLTVV.

The V call is TRBV12-3 or TRBV12-4, the J call TRBJ1-1, with D uncertain. Trimming removed 3 bases from V and 1 base from J, with 6 bases in between. The CDR3 spans 13 residues. This CDR3 is CASSLIGNTEAFF. CDR3 in DNA: TGTGCCAGCAGTTTGATCGGGAACACTGAAGCTTTCTTT.

This chain links TRBV28 with TRBJ1-1; TRBD1 aligns across 7 bases. Unmatched junction bases numbered 2, after V lost 6 bases and J lost 1 base. Germline V gives CDR1 MDHEN, CDR2 SYDVKM. CDR3 size: 13 residues. CDR3: CASRGGWNTEAFF. CDR3 nucleotide sequence: TGTGCCAGCAGAGGGGGCTGGAACACTGAAGCTTTCTTT.